This T cell receptor (beta chain) stems from a study of neoadjuvant anti-PD-1 for oral cavity cancer. At the level of the study: Nivolumab at 3 mg/kg was mostly given biweekly, three to four doses, pre-surgery.

This sample's time point: after neoadjuvant nivolumab, at surgical resection. CDR1 and CDR2 from the germline V gene are SGHAT and FQNNGV. J lost 0 bases, V lost 6 bases, and 5 bases had no gene match. The CDR3 is 16 residues long. Measured with immunoSEQ multiplex PCR; TCRdb has only the in-frame clones, and not every one. The table lists approximately 15,000 clones, 35% to 50% of them singletons. The sequences come from tumor tissue, collected after nivolumab (anti-PD-1) treatment. This sequence was found in a person between 35 and 79 years old with oral cavity squamous cell carcinoma. The chain recombines TRBV11-2 with TRBJ1-3, with 10 bases aligning to TRBD1. CDR3 protein: CASSSRDRGSGNTIYF. For the CDR3, the DNA is TGTGCCAGCAGTTCCCGGGACAGGGGCTCTGGAAACACCATATATTTT.